Below are 16 T cell receptor beta chains sequenced from a single sample in a study of blood T cell repertoires in COVID-19. Using immunoSEQ multiplex PCR, the repertoire was profiled, and TCRdb retains in-frame clones only, with some absent. The sample records around 260,000 clones, approximately 86% being singletons. Input material: peripheral blood. Receptors were obtained from a man aged 25 to 40 with active or convalescent COVID-19.

This chain uses TRBV19 with TRBJ1-4, with 10 bases matching TRBD1. The ends lost 3 bases at V and 6 bases at J; junction bases unmatched: 4. The CDR3 loop spans 15 amino acids. Germline-derived CDR1 and CDR2 are LNHDA and SQIVND (reference sequence). The CDR3 DNA sequence: TGTGCCAGTAGTATTTTGACAGGGGGCGATGAAAAACTGTTTTTT. Protein product: CASSILTGGDEKLFF. Filled out from reference TRBV19 and TRBJ1-4, the complete variable domain reads DGGITQSPKYLFRKEGQNVTLSCEQNLNHDAMYWYRQDPGQGLRLIYYSQIVNDFQKGDIAEGYSVSREKKESFPLTVTSAQKNPTAFYLCASSILTGGDEKLFFGSGTQLSVL.

The chain has TRBV7-3 and TRBJ1-6; weak D call: TRBD1 (5 bases). This CDR3 contains 15 residues. Per germline, CDR1 SGHTA and CDR2 FQGTGA. Trimming shortened V by 0 bases and J by 10 bases, and 13 bases separated the two germline ends. CDR3 coding DNA: TGTGCCAGCAGCTTAACCGTCTCCAGGGTGTCACCCCTCCACTTT. Amino acid sequence: CASSLTVSRVSPLHF. Supplemented by reference TRBV7-3 and TRBJ1-6, the full variable domain reads GAGVSQTPSNKVTEKGKYVELRCDPISGHTALYWYRQSLGQGPEFLIYFQGTGAADDSGLPNDRFFAVRPEGSVSTLKIQRTERGDSAVYLCASSLTVSRVSPLHFGNGTRLTVT.

This chain links TRBV3-1 (or the pseudogene TRBV3-2) with TRBJ1-6, with D perhaps TRBD1 (5 bases). Germline V gene data show CDR1 as LGHDT and CDR2 as YNNKEL (reference sequence). CDR3 size: 15 residues. V was pared by 3 bases and J by 6 bases, with 12 bases between. For the CDR3, the DNA is TGTGCCAGCAGCCAGGGGGGGGAGGGTAATTCACCCCTCCACTTT. Its protein product is CASSQGGEGNSPLHF.

V is TRBV25-1 and J is TRBJ2-7; TRBD1 aligns across 9 bases. V lost 5 bases, J lost 4 bases, and 6 bases stayed unmatched. The germline gives CDR1 MGHDK, CDR2 SYGVNS. The CDR3 is 14 amino acids. Here the CDR3 DNA reads TGTGCCAGCAGTCGTCAAGGACAGGGGTACGAGCAGTACTTC. Translation gives CASSRQGQGYEQYF.

This chain connects TRBV12-5 to TRBJ1-2; D might be TRBD1 (5 bases). CDR3 size: 12 residues. CDR1 and CDR2 (germline): LGHNT, FRNRAP. The germline V and J ends were trimmed by 5 bases and 5 bases, with 9 bases remaining between them. Here the CDR3 reads CASGPRGYGYTF. The CDR3 DNA sequence: TGTGCTAGTGGTCCCCGGGGGTATGGCTACACCTTC.

This rearrangement joins TRBV7-9 to TRBJ1-5, with D hard to call. Trimming pared 3 bases from V and 5 bases from J, leaving 14 bases between. Germline V gene lookup returns CDR1 SEHNR and CDR2 FQNEAQ (reference sequence). This CDR3 is built from 15 residues. The CDR3 loop is CASSLGFGVYQPQHF. The CDR3 nucleotides read TGTGCCAGCAGCTTGGGTTTCGGAGTATATCAGCCCCAGCATTTT.

The chain links TRBV7-8 to TRBJ1-6; D gene uncertain. Germline CDR1 is SGHVS and CDR2 is FQNEAQ. With 1 base removed from V and 0 bases from J, the gap between germline ends came to 7 bases. The CDR3 extends over 16 amino acids. The CDR3 nucleotides read TGTGCCAGCAGCTTAGGTGTGAGCTCCTATAATTCACCCCTCCACTTT. This sequence encodes CASSLGVSSYNSPLHF.

The gene calls are TRBV5-5 and TRBJ1-2; possibly TRBD1 for D (6 bases). The CDR3 runs to 16 residues. Germline CDR1 and CDR2: SGHKS and YYEKEE (reference sequence). Trimming removed 4 bases from V and 0 bases from J, with 16 bases in between. The chain's CDR3 is CASSGRGDGANYGYTF. CDR3 sequence (DNA): TGTGCCAGCAGCGGGAGGGGGGATGGAGCTAACTATGGCTACACCTTC. Together with reference TRBV5-5 and TRBJ1-2, the CDR3 gives the full variable domain: DAGVTQSPTHLIKTRGQQVTLRCSPISGHKSVSWYQQVLGQGPQFIFQYYEKEERGRGNFPDRFSARQFPNYSSELNVNALLLGDSALYLCASSGRGDGANYGYTFGSGTRLTVV.

The J gene is TRBJ2-1, the V gene TRBV7-8; 11 bases line up with TRBD2. V was clipped by 3 bases and J by 3 bases; unmatched bases: 4. CDR3 size: 16 residues. Germline V gives CDR1 SGHVS, CDR2 FQNEAQ. CDR3 nucleotides: TGTGCCAGCAGCTTTCTAGCGGGGGGACTCTACAATGAGCAGTTCTTC. Translation gives CASSFLAGGLYNEQFF.

This clone came up a few times. The CDR3 DNA reads TGCAGTGTTAGCTATACTGAGCAGTTCTTC. Translating gives CSVSYTEQFF. The chain uses TRBV20-1 and TRBJ2-1, with unresolved D. Trimming took off 7 bases at V and 9 bases at J, with 10 bases between the two ends. The CDR3 spans 10 residues. Germline CDR1 reads DFQATT; CDR2 reads SNEGSKA (reference sequence).

This clone was observed once. The CDR3 loop reads CASSLNPPGDVRQPQHF. The CDR3 DNA reads TGTGCCAGCAGCTTAAATCCCCCAGGGGACGTACGTCAGCCCCAGCATTTT. This chain connects TRBV11-3 to TRBJ1-5; D may be TRBD1 (6 bases). In germline, CDR1 is SGHNT, CDR2 YENEEA. The CDR3 length is 17 residues. Trimming took 2 bases from V and 6 from J, leaving 20 bases between them.

This sequence joins TRBV27 and TRBJ2-7, with a weak D call TRBD1 (5 bases). The CDR3 has 12 amino acids. Germline-derived CDR1 and CDR2 are MNHEY and SMNVEV (reference sequence). Deletions cut 5 bases from V and 2 bases from J, with 7 bases between. The CDR3 loop reads CASSQGTYEQYF. The CDR3, as DNA: TGTGCCAGCAGTCAGGGAACCTACGAGCAGTACTTC.

The V and J genes are TRBV5-4 and TRBJ1-6; D is possibly TRBD1 (6 bases). The CDR3 extends over 15 amino acids. The V end was cut by 0 bases, the J end by 6 bases, with 10 bases between. Germline V CDR1 and CDR2: SGHNT, YYREEE (reference sequence). The CDR3 loop reads CASSLVGRGNSPLHF. The CDR3 nucleotides are TGTGCCAGCAGCTTGGTTGGCAGGGGTAATTCACCCCTCCACTTT. Drawing the rest from reference TRBV5-4 and TRBJ1-6, the complete variable domain is ETGVTQSPTHLIKTRGQQVTLRCSSQSGHNTVSWYQQALGQGPQFIFQYYREEENGRGNFPPRFSGLQFPNYSSELNVNALELDDSALYLCASSLVGRGNSPLHFGNGTRLTVT.

The J gene is TRBJ2-2, the V gene TRBV4-1; D possibly corresponds to TRBD2 (5 bases). This CDR3 comprises 14 residues. The germline V gene encodes CDR1 MGHRA and CDR2 YSYEKL. Trimming took off 1 base at V and 7 bases at J, with 10 bases between the two ends. CDR3 DNA: TGCGCCAGCAGCCAAGGGGGAGTTGGCGGGGAGCTGTTTTTT. Residues: CASSQGGVGGELFF.

The DNA for the CDR3 is TGTGCCAGCAGCCCCAAGGTAGCGGGGGCCAATGAGCAGTTCTTC. Amino acid sequence: CASSPKVAGANEQFF. V is TRBV11-2 and J is TRBJ2-1; TRBD2 agrees at 9 bases. CDR1 and CDR2 from the germline V gene are SGHAT and FQNNGV. Trimming at V came to 5 bases and at J to 6 bases, leaving 8 bases not matched to a gene. There are 15 residues in the CDR3.

The chain carries TRBV15 and TRBJ1-1, with D perhaps TRBD1 (5 bases). V lost 2 bases to trimming and J lost 11 bases, with 15 bases between them. Looked up from germline, CDR1 is LNHNV and CDR2 is YYDKDF (reference sequence). The CDR3 contains 13 residues. CDR3 in amino acids: CATSRRTTRGAFF. CDR3 in DNA: TGTGCCACCAGCAGACGAACCACGCGGGGGGCTTTCTTT.